This TCR beta chain derives from a study of blood T cell repertoires in COVID-19. The overall study: Whether acute or convalescent, the COVID-19 samples came from the United States, Italy and Spain. PBMCs, B-cell-depleted T cells, or T cells provided the cDNA or gDNA that made up the material.

In Cohort 3, a recovered donor had either two negative PCRs, clearance, or symptom resolution. The CDR3 length is 14 residues. V dropped 4 bases and J dropped 4; count of bases not matched to a gene: 3. Germline V CDR1 and CDR2: SGHRS, YFSETQ. The data were produced by immunoSEQ multiplex PCR, yet TCRdb's version contains in-frame clones alone and is incomplete. The table records 350,000 or so clones, roughly 84% of them present only once. On this clone itself: Other DNA sequences in this sample translate to the same CDR3.

The TCR sequence derives from a woman aged 25 to 39 who had recovered from COVID-19. The V call is TRBV5-1, the J call TRBJ1-1; the match to TRBD1 covers 11 bases. Sequenced material: PBMCs or T cells enriched from blood (not recorded which). CDR3 protein: CASSPGQGGTEAFF. As DNA, the CDR3 is TGCGCCAGCAGCCCGGGACAGGGGGGCACTGAAGCTTTCTTT.